A selection of T cell receptor beta chains follows, all from one sample in a study of blood T cells in healthy people across ages. Via MiXCR, TCRdb re-called the 5' RACE reads, giving one row per CDR3 protein. The sample includes 1.5 million to 2 million distinct CDR3 sequences, 28% seen only once; the top ten take roughly 8%. The sequencing input was blood. The receptors derive from a woman in her twenties or thirties in good health. The CDR3 runs from the conserved cysteine through the conserved F or W.

len	v_gene	j_gene	CDR3aa
16	TRBV5-1	TRBJ1-1	CASSPRRTDKNTEAFF
15	TRBV20-1	TRBJ2-7	CSARDQTRTSYEQYF
17	TRBV3-1	TRBJ2-7	CASSLLPGQSFSYEQYF
13	TRBV13	TRBJ2-7	CASSLWRSAEQYF
15	TRBV5-1	TRBJ2-7	CASSFGGAISYEQYF
15	TRBV6-2/TRBV6-3	TRBJ2-7	CASSSRGQASYEQYF
15	TRBV18	TRBJ2-5	CASSPSTGAVETQYF
15	TRBV7-6	TRBJ2-1	CAGSLEGKSYNEQFF
13	TRBV4-1	TRBJ1-2	CASSQDPGQVGTF
15	TRBV20-1	TRBJ2-3	CSATGLSGGTDTQYF
17	TRBV3-1	TRBJ2-3	CASSQDERTLGTDTQYF
14	TRBV29-1	TRBJ2-1	CSVLSPYRGNEQFF
19	TRBV7-3	TRBJ2-6	CASSSPSTGIVSGANVLTF
15	TRBV19	TRBJ2-7	CASSIPRAQFYEQYF
14	TRBV9	TRBJ2-5	CASSVTGGRETQYF
14	TRBV19	TRBJ2-5	CASSITGASETQYF
14	TRBV20-1	TRBJ2-5	CSAMTATLQETQYF
16	TRBV29-1	TRBJ2-1	CSVGGTSGSVYDEQFF
16	TRBV28	TRBJ2-3	CASSPPLTQSTDTQYF
15	TRBV9	TRBJ1-5	CASSPAGDIIQPQHF
14	TRBV9	TRBJ2-1	CASSVATGGYEQFF
15	TRBV7-9	TRBJ1-5	CASSFHGQGGQPQHF
14	TRBV7-2	TRBJ2-4	CASSLGGAKNIQYF
13	TRBV12-3/TRBV12-4	-	CASSFRRGQTQYF
12	TRBV28	TRBJ2-7	CASRPGGNEQYF
15	TRBV27	TRBJ1-4	CASSLSRGSGEKLFF
12	TRBV6-1	TRBJ1-1	CASILKDTEAFF
14	TRBV4-3	TRBJ2-1	CASSQMRTSNEQFF
13	TRBV29-1	TRBJ1-1	CSVDFGGHTEAFF
15	TRBV3-1	TRBJ2-5	CASSQDLTEQETQYF
15	TRBV7-7	TRBJ2-3	CASSSNLGQTDTQYF
15	TRBV5-1	TRBJ2-7	CASSLGDPYSYEQYF
15	TRBV10-3	TRBJ1-6	CAISDRRVGNSPLHF
16	TRBV20-1	TRBJ2-1	CSARGSGTSSYNEQFF
13	TRBV20-1	TRBJ2-3	CSVWEGREDTQYF
15	TRBV5-1	TRBJ2-7	CASRLRTSGNDEQYF
13	TRBV10-2	TRBJ2-5	CASSERYQETQYF
15	TRBV7-2	TRBJ2-5	CASSQGTGGIETQYF
13	TRBV12-3/TRBV12-4	TRBJ1-4	CASSVQGSEKLFF
15	TRBV12-3/TRBV12-4	TRBJ2-3	CASSLEYGGKDTQYF
14	TRBV6-6	TRBJ2-7	CASSRGQVPNEQYF
13	TRBV20-1	TRBJ2-4	CSARVTNQDEQYF
16	TRBV18	TRBJ1-1	CASSPIGQGASTEAFF
13	TRBV20-1	TRBJ1-1	CSAPHQGSTEAFF
15	TRBV7-9	TRBJ1-1	CASSRNDLLNTEAFF
15	TRBV4-3	-	CASSFSQAPAYEQYF
12	TRBV25-1	TRBJ2-5	CASSRGFETQYF
13	TRBV20-1	TRBJ2-5	CSAQGGLVETQYF
17	TRBV3-1	TRBJ2-3	CASSLLSAGESTDTQYF
15	TRBV6-2/TRBV6-3	TRBJ1-4	CASSYADRPDEKLFF
14	TRBV12-3/TRBV12-4	TRBJ2-1	CASSPGILANEQFF
15	TRBV7-2	TRBJ1-5	CASSLKWDRNQPQHF
13	TRBV18	TRBJ2-5	CASSPLATETQYF
14	TRBV12-3/TRBV12-4	TRBJ2-7	CASSLLDRSYEQYF
13	TRBV29-1	TRBJ1-5	CSVGVGGSQPQHF
12	TRBV11-2	TRBJ2-7	CASSRETYEQYF
16	TRBV18	TRBJ2-2	CASSPASRADTGELFF